Listed here are 16 T cell receptor beta chains from one sample, sequenced in a study of blood T cell repertoires in COVID-19. Sequenced by immunoSEQ multiplex PCR; TCRdb stores in-frame clones only, minus some. Of about 64,000 clones in the sample, roughly 77% were seen once. Sequencing input: peripheral blood. Receptors were obtained from a man at least 80 years old with acute or convalescent COVID-19.

The chain couples TRBV19 to TRBJ2-1, with TRBD2 as a possible D gene (6 bases). CDR1 and CDR2 from the germline V gene are LNHDA and SQIVND (reference sequence). Trimming took 3 bases from V and 5 from J, leaving 8 bases between them. The CDR3 is 13 amino acids. The CDR3 here is CASSMGTDNEQFF. CDR3 in DNA: TGTGCCAGTAGTATGGGGACTGACAATGAGCAGTTCTTC.

This sequence joins TRBV7-2 and TRBJ1-2; D not certain. V shed 5 bases and J shed 2 bases, with 12 bases lying between them. CDR1 and CDR2 (germline): SGHTA, FQGNSA. The CDR3 runs 14 residues. The CDR3 region has the DNA TGTGCCAGCAGCCGGGGAAGGGCGAACTATGGCTACACCTTC. Translating gives CASSRGRANYGYTF.

The rearrangement joins TRBV30 to TRBJ1-6; the match to TRBD1 covers 8 bases. V shed 3 bases and J 10 bases; nucleotides not matched to a gene: 5. CDR3 size: 13 residues. Germline V gene data show CDR1 as GTSNPN and CDR2 as SVGIG (reference sequence). The CDR3 here is CAWRGQDLSPLHF. The CDR3 coding sequence is TGTGCCTGGAGGGGACAGGACTTATCACCCCTCCACTTT.

The V call is TRBV9, the J call TRBJ1-1; D is unclear. CDR1 and CDR2 from the germline V gene are SGDLS and YYNGEE. The CDR3 spans 15 residues. Deletions cut 0 bases from V and 3 bases from J, with 12 bases between. CDR3 bases: TGTGCCAGCAGCGTAGTTCCGGGGTTGGACACTGAAGCTTTCTTT. Translating it yields CASSVVPGLDTEAFF.

By proportion, this clone is medium-sized. V gene TRBV18 combines with J gene TRBJ1-1; perhaps TRBD1 as D (6 bases). Deletions cut 11 bases from V and 5 bases from J, with 18 bases between. Germline V gene sequence: CDR1 KGHSH, CDR2 LQKENI. The CDR3 runs 13 residues. The CDR3 sequence: CAGSDNRDTEAFF. The CDR3 nucleotides are TGTGCCGGATCCGACAACAGGGATACTGAAGCTTTCTTT.

This clone was detected only a few times. This chain connects TRBV11-2 to TRBJ1-5, with no clear D. V was clipped by 3 bases and J by 4 bases, with 7 bases between them. The V gene's germline CDR1 is SGHAT and CDR2 FQNNGV. There are 13 residues in the CDR3. The CDR3 region is CASSLSRNQPQHF. For the CDR3, the DNA is TGTGCCAGCAGCTTGTCCAGAAATCAGCCCCAGCATTTT.

The CDR3 coding sequence is TGTGCCAGCAGCGTTCAACCCGGGACTAGGAGCGAGCAGTACTTC. Its translation: CASSVQPGTRSEQYF. The chain joins TRBV7-6 to TRBJ2-7; 8 bases align to TRBD2. Germline-derived CDR1 and CDR2 are SGHVS and FNYEAQ. J gave up 6 bases and V 5 bases, and 12 bases lay outside the gene matches. CDR3 size: 15 residues.

The chain combines TRBV10-3 with TRBJ1-5, with TRBD1 matching over 9 bases. Germline CDR1 is ENHRY and CDR2 is SYGVKD. The CDR3 spans 15 residues. V trimming: 2 bases; J trimming: 6 bases; junction bases outside the gene matches: 5. CDR3 DNA sequence: TGTGCCATCAGTGAGCGTGGGGGACAGGGTCAGCCCCAGCATTTT. Translation: CAISERGGQGQPQHF.

The chain joins TRBV6-6 to TRBJ2-1; perhaps TRBD1 as D (7 bases). Germline V lookup: CDR1 MNHNY, CDR2 SVGAGI (reference sequence). The CDR3 is made up of 15 amino acids. V gave up 6 bases and J gave up 4 bases, with 16 bases separating them. DNA of the CDR3: TGTGCCAGCAGATCCGAGGGGGCGGGATACAATGAGCAGTTCTTC. It codes for CASRSEGAGYNEQFF.

The chain links TRBV5-1 to TRBJ2-5; D remains unclear. Trimming took 5 bases from V and 2 from J, leaving 13 bases between them. From germline, CDR1 is SGHRS and CDR2 YFSETQ. CDR3 length: 14 amino acids. The DNA for the CDR3 is TGCGCCAGCAGGGATGGGCTAAATCAAGAGACCCAGTACTTC. This encodes CASRDGLNQETQYF.

The genes are TRBV5-1 and TRBJ2-1; TRBD2 matches at 10 bases. This CDR3 region has 16 residues. The V gene's germline CDR1 is SGHRS and CDR2 YFSETQ. After removal of 4 bases from V and 0 bases from J, the junction contained 4 bases not matched to a gene. The CDR3 DNA reads as TGCGCCAGCAGCACTAGCGGGGACAGCTCCTACAATGAGCAGTTCTTC. Translated, it gives CASSTSGDSSYNEQFF.

V usage is TRBV5-1 and J usage is TRBJ2-7; D is unclear. V dropped 2 bases and J dropped 1 base, with 19 bases sitting between them. The CDR3 loop spans 17 amino acids. Germline V gene lookup returns CDR1 SGHRS and CDR2 YFSETQ. The CDR3 nucleotides are TGCGCCAGCAGCTTTAATGCTGTCCATCAAGCTTCCTACGAGCAGTACTTC. The encoded protein is CASSFNAVHQASYEQYF.

The V and J genes are TRBV6-5 and TRBJ1-2, with TRBD1 matching 7 bases. This CDR3 has 14 amino acids. The V segment lost 6 bases and the J segment 0 bases; nucleotides outside the gene matches: 4. Germline V CDR1 and CDR2: MNHEY, SVGAGI. The CDR3 DNA follows: TGTGCCAGCAGCGAGGGGGCAACTAACTATGGCTACACCTTC. Encoded protein: CASSEGATNYGYTF.

The CDR3 DNA is TGTGCCAGCAGTTTAACTAGCAATGAGCAGTTCTTC. Translated: CASSLTSNEQFF. The V call is TRBV27, the J call TRBJ2-1, with a possible D match to TRBD2 (5 bases). The CDR3 contains 12 residues. Germline V gives CDR1 MNHEY, CDR2 SMNVEV (reference sequence). Trimming removed 2 bases from V and 6 bases from J, with 5 bases in between.

The V and J genes are TRBV5-4 and TRBJ1-4, with a possible D match to TRBD1 (6 bases). The CDR3 length is 14 residues. V was trimmed by 1 base and J by 7 bases, leaving 11 bases between them. The germline gives CDR1 SGHNT, CDR2 YYREEE (reference sequence). The CDR3 is CASSLQGKGEKLFF. The CDR3 coding sequence is TGTGCCAGCAGCTTGCAGGGGAAGGGTGAAAAACTGTTTTTT.

J is TRBJ1-1 and V is TRBV27; 8 bases align to TRBD1. J was trimmed by 0 bases and V by 6 bases; bases with no gene match: 3. This CDR3 region has 14 residues. Germline loops: CDR1 MNHEY, CDR2 SMNVEV (reference sequence). The DNA for the CDR3 is TGTGCCAGCAGACCACAGGGGGTGAACACTGAAGCTTTCTTT. It translates to CASRPQGVNTEAFF.